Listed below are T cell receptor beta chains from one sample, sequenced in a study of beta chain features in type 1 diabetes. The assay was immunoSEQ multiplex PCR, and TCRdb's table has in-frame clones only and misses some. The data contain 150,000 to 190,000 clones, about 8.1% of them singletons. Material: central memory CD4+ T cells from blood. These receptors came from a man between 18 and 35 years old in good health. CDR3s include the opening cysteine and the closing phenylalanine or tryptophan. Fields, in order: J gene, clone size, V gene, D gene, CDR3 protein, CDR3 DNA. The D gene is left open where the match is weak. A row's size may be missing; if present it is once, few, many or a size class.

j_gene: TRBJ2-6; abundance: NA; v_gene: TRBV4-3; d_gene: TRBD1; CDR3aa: CASSQTDRGSGANVLTF; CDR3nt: TGCGCCAGCAGCCAAACGGACAGGGGTTCAGGGGCCAACGTCCTGACTTTC
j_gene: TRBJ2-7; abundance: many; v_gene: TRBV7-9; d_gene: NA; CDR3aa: CASSFGLSYEQYF; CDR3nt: TGTGCCAGCAGCTTCGGACTGTCCTACGAGCAGTACTTC
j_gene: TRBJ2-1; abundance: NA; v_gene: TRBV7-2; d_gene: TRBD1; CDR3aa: CASSIQGAKDNEQFF; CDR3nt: TGTGCCAGCAGCATACAGGGGGCGAAAGACAATGAGCAGTTCTTC
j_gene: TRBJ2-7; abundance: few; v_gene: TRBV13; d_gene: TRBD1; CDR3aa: CASSLDTGQGVHEQYF; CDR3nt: TGTGCCAGCAGCTTAGATACAGGGCAGGGGGTTCACGAGCAGTACTTC
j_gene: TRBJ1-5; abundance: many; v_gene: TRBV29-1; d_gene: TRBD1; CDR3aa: CSVVPGGSGQPQHF; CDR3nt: TGCAGCGTTGTACCAGGGGGCTCAGGTCAGCCCCAGCATTTT
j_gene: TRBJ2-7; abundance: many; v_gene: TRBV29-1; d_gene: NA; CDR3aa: CSVELSAYEQYF; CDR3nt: TGCAGCGTTGAATTGTCAGCCTACGAGCAGTACTTC
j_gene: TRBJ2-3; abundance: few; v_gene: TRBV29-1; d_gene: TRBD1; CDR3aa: CSVTGGGTDTQYF; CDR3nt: TGCAGCGTTACAGGGGGCGGCACAGATACGCAGTATTTT
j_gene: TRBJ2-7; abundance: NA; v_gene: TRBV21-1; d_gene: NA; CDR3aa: CASSRDMKSSYEQYF; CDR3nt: TGTGCCAGCAGCCGCGACATGAAAAGCTCCTACGAGCAGTACTTC
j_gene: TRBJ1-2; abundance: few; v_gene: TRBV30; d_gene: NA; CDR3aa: CAWSERFYTF; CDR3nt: TGTGCCTGGAGTGAGCGGTTCTACACCTTC
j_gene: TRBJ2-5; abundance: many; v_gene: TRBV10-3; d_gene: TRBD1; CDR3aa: CAIGTGEETQYF; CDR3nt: TGTGCCATAGGGACAGGGGAAGAGACCCAGTACTTC
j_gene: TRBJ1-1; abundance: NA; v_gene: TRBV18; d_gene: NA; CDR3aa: CASSPDSNTEAFF; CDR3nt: TGTGCCAGCTCACCGGACAGCAACACTGAAGCTTTCTTT
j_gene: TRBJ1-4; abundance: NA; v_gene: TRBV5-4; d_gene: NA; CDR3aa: CASSSDRGGTNEKLFF; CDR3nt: TGTGCCAGCAGCTCGGATAGGGGGGGGACTAATGAAAAACTGTTTTTT
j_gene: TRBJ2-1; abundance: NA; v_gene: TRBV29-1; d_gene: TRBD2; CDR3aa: CSVLTSGSTNEQFF; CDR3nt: TGCAGCGTTTTGACTAGCGGGAGCACTAATGAGCAGTTCTTC
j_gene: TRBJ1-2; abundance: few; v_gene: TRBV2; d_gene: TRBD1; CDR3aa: CASSETRTGDGYTF; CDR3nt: TGTGCCAGCAGTGAAACCCGGACAGGGGATGGCTACACCTTC
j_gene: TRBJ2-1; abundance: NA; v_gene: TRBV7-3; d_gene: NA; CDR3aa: CASSPGISYNEQFF; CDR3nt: TGTGCCAGCAGCCCAGGGATCTCCTACAATGAGCAGTTCTTC
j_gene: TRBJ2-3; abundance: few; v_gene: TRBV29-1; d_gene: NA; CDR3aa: CSVEGLQVATDTQYF; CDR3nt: TGCAGCGTTGAAGGGCTACAGGTAGCCACAGATACGCAGTATTTT
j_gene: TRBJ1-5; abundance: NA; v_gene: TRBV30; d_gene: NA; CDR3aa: CAWSVRGSAQHF; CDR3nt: TGTGCCTGGAGTGTACGCGGGTCAGCCCAGCATTTT
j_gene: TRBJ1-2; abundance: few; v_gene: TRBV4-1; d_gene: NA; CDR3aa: CASSHNDRQVHGYTF; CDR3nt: TGCGCCAGCAGCCATAACGACCGACAGGTCCATGGCTACACCTTC
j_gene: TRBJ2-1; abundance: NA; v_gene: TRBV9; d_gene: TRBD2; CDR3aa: CASSQRRGRGTNEQFF; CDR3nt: TGTGCCAGCAGCCAGAGGCGGGGGAGAGGGACCAATGAGCAGTTCTTC
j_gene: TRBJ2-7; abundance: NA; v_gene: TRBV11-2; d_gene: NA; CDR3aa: CASSVWAGTPYEQYF; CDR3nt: TGTGCCAGCAGCGTGTGGGCAGGGACACCCTACGAGCAGTACTTC
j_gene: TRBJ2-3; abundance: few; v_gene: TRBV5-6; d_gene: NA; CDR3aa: CASSLGTGASTDTQYF; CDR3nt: TGTGCCAGCAGCTTGGGGACGGGAGCTAGCACAGATACGCAGTATTTT
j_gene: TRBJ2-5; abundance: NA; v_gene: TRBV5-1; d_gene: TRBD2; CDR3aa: CASSLGRAKETQYF; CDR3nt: TGCGCCAGCAGCTTAGGGAGGGCCAAAGAGACCCAGTACTTC
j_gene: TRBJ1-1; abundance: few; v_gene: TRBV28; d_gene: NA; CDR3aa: CATFKNSNTEAFF; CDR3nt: TGTGCCACCTTTAAAAACAGCAACACTGAAGCTTTCTTT
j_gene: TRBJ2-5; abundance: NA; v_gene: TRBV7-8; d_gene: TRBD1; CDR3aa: CASSLTPGQGETQYF; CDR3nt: TGTGCCAGCAGCTTAACACCGGGACAGGGAGAGACCCAGTACTTC
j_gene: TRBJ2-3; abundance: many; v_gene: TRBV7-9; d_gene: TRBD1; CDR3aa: CASSSGQGTSTDTQYF; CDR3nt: TGTGCCAGCAGCTCCGGACAGGGGACCAGCACAGATACGCAGTATTTT
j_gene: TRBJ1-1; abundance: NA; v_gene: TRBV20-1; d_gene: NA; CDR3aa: CSVSGDTEAFF; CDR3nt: TGCAGTGTGTCGGGGGACACTGAAGCTTTCTTT
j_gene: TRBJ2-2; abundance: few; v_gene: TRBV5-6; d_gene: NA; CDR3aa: CASSFLTVNTGELFF; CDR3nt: TGTGCCAGCAGCTTTTTGACAGTAAACACCGGGGAGCTGTTTTTT
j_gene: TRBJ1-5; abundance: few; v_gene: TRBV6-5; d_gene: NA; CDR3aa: CASSSGQSNQPQHF; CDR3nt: TGTGCCAGCAGTTCTGGACAGAGCAATCAGCCCCAGCATTTT
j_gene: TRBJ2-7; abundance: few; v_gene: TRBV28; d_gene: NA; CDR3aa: CASSFIVGGSEQYF; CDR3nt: TGTGCCAGCAGTTTCATCGTCGGAGGGTCCGAGCAGTACTTC
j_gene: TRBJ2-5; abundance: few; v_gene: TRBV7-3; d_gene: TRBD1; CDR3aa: CASSPGQGETQYF; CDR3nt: TGTGCCAGCAGCCCGGGACAGGGGGAGACCCAGTACTTC
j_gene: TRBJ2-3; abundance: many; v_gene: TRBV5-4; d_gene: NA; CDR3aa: CASSNERGKSTDTQYF; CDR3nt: TGTGCCAGCAGCAACGAGCGTGGCAAAAGCACAGATACGCAGTATTTT
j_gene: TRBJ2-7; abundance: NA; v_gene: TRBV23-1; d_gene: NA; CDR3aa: CASSQGLASTYEQYF; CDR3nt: TGCGCCAGCAGCCAAGGGCTAGCGTCGACCTACGAGCAGTACTTC
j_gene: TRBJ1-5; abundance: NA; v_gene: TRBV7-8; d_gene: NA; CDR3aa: CASSRWPNQPQHF; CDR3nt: TGTGCCAGCAGCCGATGGCCTAATCAGCCCCAGCATTTT
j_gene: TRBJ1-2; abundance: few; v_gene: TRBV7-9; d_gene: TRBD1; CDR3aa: CASSLAHPGQGWGYTF; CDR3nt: TGTGCCAGCAGCTTAGCGCATCCGGGACAGGGATGGGGCTACACCTTC
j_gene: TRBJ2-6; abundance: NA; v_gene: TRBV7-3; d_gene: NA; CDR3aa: CASSPGSSGANVLTF; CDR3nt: TGTGCCAGCAGCCCCGGTTCATCTGGGGCCAACGTCCTGACTTTC
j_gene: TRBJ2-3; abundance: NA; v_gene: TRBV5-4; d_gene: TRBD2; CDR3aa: CASSPGLSGGGFGDTQYF; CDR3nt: TGTGCCAGCAGCCCCGGTTTAAGCGGGGGGGGATTCGGAGATACGCAGTATTTT
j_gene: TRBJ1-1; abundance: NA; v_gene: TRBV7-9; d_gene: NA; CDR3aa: CASSSQVGRIAEAFF; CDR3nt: TGTGCCAGCAGCTCACAGGTCGGTCGGATTGCTGAAGCTTTCTTT
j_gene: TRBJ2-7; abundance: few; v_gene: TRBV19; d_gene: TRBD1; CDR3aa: CASRRRDRDYEQYF; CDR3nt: TGTGCCAGTAGACGCCGGGACAGAGACTACGAGCAGTACTTC
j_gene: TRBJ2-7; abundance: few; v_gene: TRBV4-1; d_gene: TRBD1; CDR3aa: CASSVQTGTGGMYEQYF; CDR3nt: TGCGCCAGCAGCGTGCAAACCGGGACAGGGGGCATGTACGAGCAGTACTTC
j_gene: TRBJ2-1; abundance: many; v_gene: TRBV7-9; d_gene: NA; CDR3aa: CASSRDTGEQFF; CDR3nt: TGTGCCAGCAGCCGGGACACCGGGGAGCAGTTCTTC
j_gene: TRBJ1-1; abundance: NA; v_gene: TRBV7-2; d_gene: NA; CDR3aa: CATKTGMNTEAFF; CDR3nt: TGTGCCACAAAAACAGGGATGAACACTGAAGCTTTCTTT
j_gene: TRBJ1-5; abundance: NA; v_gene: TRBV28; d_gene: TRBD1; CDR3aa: CASSSMGQGDQPQHF; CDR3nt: TGTGCCAGCAGTTCCATGGGACAGGGGGATCAGCCCCAGCATTTT
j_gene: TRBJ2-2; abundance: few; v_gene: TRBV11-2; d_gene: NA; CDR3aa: CASSYDRPTGELFF; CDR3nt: TGTGCCAGCAGCTATGACAGGCCTACCGGGGAGCTGTTTTTT
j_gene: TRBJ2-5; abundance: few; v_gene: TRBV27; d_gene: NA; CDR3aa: CASRRSQEPQYF; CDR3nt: TGTGCCAGCAGGCGATCTCAAGAGCCCCAGTACTTC
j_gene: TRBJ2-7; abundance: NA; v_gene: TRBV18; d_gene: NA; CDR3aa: CASSPGYSYEQYF; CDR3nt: TGTGCCAGCTCACCCGGGTACTCCTACGAGCAGTACTTC
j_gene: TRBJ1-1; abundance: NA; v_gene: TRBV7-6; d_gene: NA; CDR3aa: CASSLSQGNTEAFF; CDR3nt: TGTGCCAGCAGCTTATCTCAGGGGAACACTGAAGCTTTCTTT
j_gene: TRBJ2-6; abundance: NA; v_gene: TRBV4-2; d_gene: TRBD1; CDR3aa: CASSRDRDIRSGANVLTF; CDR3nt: TGTGCCAGCAGCCGAGACAGGGACATTAGGTCTGGGGCCAACGTCCTGACTTTC
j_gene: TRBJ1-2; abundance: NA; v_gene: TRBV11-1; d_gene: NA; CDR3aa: CASSFSTGLYGYTF; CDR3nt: TGTGCCAGCAGCTTTTCGACAGGCCTGTATGGCTACACCTTC
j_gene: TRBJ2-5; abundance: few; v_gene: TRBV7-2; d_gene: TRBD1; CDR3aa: CASSSTGGEETQYF; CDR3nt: TGTGCCAGCAGCTCGACAGGGGGGGAAGAGACCCAGTACTTC
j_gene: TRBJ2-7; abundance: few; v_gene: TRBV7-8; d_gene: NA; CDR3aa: CASSLGGILSYEQYF; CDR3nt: TGTGCCAGCAGCTTAGGCGGAATTCTCTCCTACGAGCAGTACTTC
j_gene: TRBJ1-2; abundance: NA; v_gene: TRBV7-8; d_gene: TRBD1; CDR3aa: CASSQATGGPKGYTF; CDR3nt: TGTGCCAGCAGCCAAGCGACAGGGGGGCCGAAGGGCTACACCTTC
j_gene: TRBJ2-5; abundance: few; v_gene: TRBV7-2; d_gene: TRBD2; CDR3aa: CASSFLRTSGGISETQYF; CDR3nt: TGTGCCAGCAGCTTTCTTCGGACTAGCGGGGGGATCTCAGAGACCCAGTACTTC
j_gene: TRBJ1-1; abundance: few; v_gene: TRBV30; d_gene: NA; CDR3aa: CAWNGGPTEAFF; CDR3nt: TGTGCCTGGAACGGGGGTCCCACTGAAGCTTTCTTT